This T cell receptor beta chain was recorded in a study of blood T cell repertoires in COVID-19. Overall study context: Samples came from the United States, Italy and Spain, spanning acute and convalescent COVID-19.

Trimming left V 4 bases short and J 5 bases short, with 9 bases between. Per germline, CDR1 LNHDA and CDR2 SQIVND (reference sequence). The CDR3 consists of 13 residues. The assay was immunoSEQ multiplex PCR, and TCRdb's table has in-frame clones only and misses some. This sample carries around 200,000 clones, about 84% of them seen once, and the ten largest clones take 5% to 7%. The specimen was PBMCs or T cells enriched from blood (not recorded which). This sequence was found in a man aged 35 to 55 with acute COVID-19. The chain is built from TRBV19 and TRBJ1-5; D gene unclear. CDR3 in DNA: TGTGCCAGTAGTACCGAGTCCGATCAGCCCCAGCATTTT. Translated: CASSTESDQPQHF.